These 28 T cell receptor beta chains were sequenced from one sample in a study of graft-versus-host responses after intestinal transplantation. Sequenced by immunoSEQ multiplex PCR; TCRdb stores in-frame clones only, minus some. Of some 8,200 clones in the sample, around 92% were seen once. Sequenced material: PBMCs, taken about 31 days after intestinal transplant. The receptors stem from a human patient who received an intestinal transplant, so some T cells may come from the graft donor.

This chain connects TRBV13 to TRBJ2-1, with no clear D. The CDR3 spans 16 residues. Germline V gives CDR1 PRHDT, CDR2 FYEKMQ (reference sequence). The V end was cut by 0 bases, the J end by 5 bases, with 14 bases between. The CDR3 DNA reads TGTGCCAGCAGCTTAGGCCTTTGGGGTGGGGACAATGAGCAGTTCTTC. Residues: CASSLGLWGGDNEQFF.

This chain connects TRBV7-8 to TRBJ2-3; D is unclear. CDR1 SGHVS and CDR2 FQNEAQ come from the germline V gene. There are 15 residues in the CDR3. V was trimmed by 5 bases and J by 2 bases, leaving 14 bases between them. CDR3 amino acids: CASSPDKYSTDTQYF. The CDR3 DNA is TGTGCCAGCAGCCCAGATAAGTATTCCACAGATACGCAGTATTTT. Complete variable domain (other parts from reference TRBV7-8 and TRBJ2-3): GAGVSQSPRYKVAKRGQDVALRCDPISGHVSLFWYQQALGQGPEFLTYFQNEAQLDKSGLPSDRFFAERPEGSVSTLKIQRTQQEDSAVYLCASSPDKYSTDTQYFGPGTRLTVL.

This clone was observed a single time. In nucleotides, the CDR3 is TGTGCCATCAGTGAAGAATCCAACCCTTACAATGAGCAGTTCTTC. This gives the protein CAISEESNPYNEQFF. The rearrangement links TRBV10-3 to TRBJ2-1; D gene ambiguous. Trimming removed 3 bases at V and 4 bases at J, with 13 bases between. The CDR3 is 15 amino acids. Per germline, CDR1 ENHRY and CDR2 SYGVKD.

The chain employs TRBV13 and TRBJ2-1, with 10 bases matching TRBD2. This CDR3 is 17 amino acids long. With V trimmed by 0 bases and J by 9 bases, 11 bases remained unmatched. Germline V lookup: CDR1 PRHDT, CDR2 FYEKMQ (reference sequence). CDR3 coding DNA: TGTGCCAGCAGCTTAGGAATAATGGGGCTAGCGGGGGCTGAGCAGTTCTTC. Encoded protein: CASSLGIMGLAGAEQFF.

J is TRBJ2-2 and V is TRBV9; the match to TRBD2 covers 7 bases. Germline V gene lookup returns CDR1 SGDLS and CDR2 YYNGEE. After removal of 4 bases from V and 0 bases from J, the junction contained 6 bases not matched to a gene. The CDR3 is 16 amino acids. This CDR3 reads CASSPRGSPNTGELFF. The CDR3 nucleotides are TGTGCCAGCAGCCCCCGCGGGAGCCCGAACACCGGGGAGCTGTTTTTT.

The V gene is TRBV29-1, the J gene TRBJ1-2; TRBD1 matches 7 bases. CDR3 length: 15 residues. CDR1 and CDR2 from the germline V gene are SQVTM and ANQGSEA. Trimming took 1 base from V and 0 from J; bases not matched to a gene: 5. Here the CDR3 DNA reads TGCAGCGTTGAAGTGATGAGGGGGCCTAACTATGGCTACACCTTC. This encodes CSVEVMRGPNYGYTF. Full variable domain (remainder filled in from reference TRBV29-1 and TRBJ1-2): SAVISQKPSRDICQRGTSLTIQCQVDSQVTMMFWYRQQPGQSLTLIATANQGSEATYESGFVIDKFPISRPNLTFSTLTVSNMSPEDSSIYLCSVEVMRGPNYGYTFGSGTRLTVV.

J is TRBJ2-2 and V is TRBV7-9; D not resolved. CDR1 SEHNR and CDR2 FQNEAQ come from the germline V gene (reference sequence). Trimming stripped 9 bases from V and 5 bases from J, with 10 bases between. The CDR3 is 12 amino acids. The CDR3: CARTDPTGELFF. CDR3 DNA: TGTGCCAGGACGGACCCGACCGGGGAGCTGTTTTTT.

This clone was detected only once. The genes are TRBV5-1 and TRBJ2-5; 8 positions agree with TRBD1. Per the germline V gene, CDR1 is SGHRS and CDR2 is YFSETQ. This CDR3 is 15 amino acids long. V shed 0 bases and J 5 bases; nucleotides not matched to a gene: 6. The CDR3 here is CASSLGTGYLETQYF. CDR3 nucleotides: TGCGCCAGCAGCTTGGGGACAGGGTATCTGGAGACCCAGTACTTC. The full variable domain, rest sourced from reference TRBV5-1 and TRBJ2-5, is KAGVTQTPRYLIKTRGQQVTLSCSPISGHRSVSWYQQTPGQGLQFLFEYFSETQRNKGNFPGRFSGRQFSNSRSEMNVSTLELGDSALYLCASSLGTGYLETQYFGPGTRLLVL.

V usage is TRBV11-2 and J usage is TRBJ2-3; no firm D call. This CDR3 region has 11 residues. The germline V gene encodes CDR1 SGHAT and CDR2 FQNNGV. The ends were cut back, 1 base at V and 5 bases at J, with 1 base in the middle. CDR3: CASSLVDTQYF. For the CDR3, the DNA is TGTGCCAGCAGCTTAGTAGATACGCAGTATTTT.

This clone appeared a few times. The CDR3 nucleotides read TGTGCCAGCAGCTTAGTGACTAGCGGGGGTGGGGCCAACGTCCTGACTTTC. Its protein product is CASSLVTSGGGANVLTF. The chain couples TRBV7-9 to TRBJ2-6, with 12 bases that match TRBD2. CDR1 is SEHNR and CDR2 is FQNEAQ in the germline V gene (reference sequence). With V trimmed by 1 base and J by 3 bases, 1 base remained unmatched. This CDR3 has 17 residues.

This chain connects TRBV7-9 to TRBJ1-5; 7 nucleotides align to TRBD1. Germline lookup yields CDR1 SEHNR and CDR2 FQNEAQ (reference sequence). The CDR3 is 12 amino acids. The ends lost 5 bases at V and 9 bases at J; junction bases unmatched: 4. CDR3 residues: CASSPNRGPQHF. CDR3 DNA: TGTGCCAGCAGCCCAAACAGGGGGCCCCAGCATTTT.

The chain is built from TRBV7-9 and TRBJ1-1, with D unresolved. Germline V gene sequence: CDR1 SEHNR, CDR2 FQNEAQ (reference sequence). The CDR3 has 11 residues. Trimming stripped 3 bases from V and 6 bases from J, with 5 bases between. The CDR3 DNA sequence: TGTGCCAGCAGCTTCGGTCCTGAAGCTTTCTTT. Translation gives CASSFGPEAFF.

This chain links TRBV4-1 with TRBJ2-5, with TRBD1 matching over 9 bases. The germline CDR1 and CDR2 sequences are MGHRA and YSYEKL. With 0 bases clipped from V and 4 bases from J, the junction kept 6 bases outside the gene matches. CDR3 length: 16 residues. CDR3 DNA: TGCGCCAGCAGCCAAGATCCCTGGACAGGGGCAGAGACCCAGTACTTC. Translation: CASSQDPWTGAETQYF.

This clone was picked up one time. V gene TRBV2 combines with J gene TRBJ2-1; 9 bases align to TRBD2. The CDR3 runs 13 residues. Trimming at V came to 7 bases and at J to 4 bases, leaving 2 bases not matched to a gene. Germline V CDR1 and CDR2: SNHLY, FYNNEI. The CDR3 DNA follows: TGTGCCAGCAATCTAGCGGGGTACAATGAGCAGTTCTTC. Translating it yields CASNLAGYNEQFF.

The chain is built from TRBV4-2 and TRBJ1-5; 7 bases fit TRBD1. The trim removed 0 bases at V and 5 bases at J, leaving 4 bases unmatched. Germline loops: CDR1 LGHNA, CDR2 YNFKEQ. This CDR3 has 15 amino acids. Written as DNA, the CDR3 is TGTGCCAGCAGCCAAGAACGGGACAGAGATCAGCCCCAGCATTTT. It translates to CASSQERDRDQPQHF.

The J gene is TRBJ2-4, the V gene TRBV18; D perhaps matches TRBD2 (5 bases). This CDR3 is built from 15 residues. Germline V lookup: CDR1 KGHSH, CDR2 LQKENI. The ends were cut back, 3 bases at V and 8 bases at J, with 17 bases in the middle. DNA of the CDR3: TGTGCCAGCTCACCCCTCGTAAGAGGGCGGGACATTCAGTACTTC. Its protein is CASSPLVRGRDIQYF. Full variable domain (rest looked up from reference TRBV18 and TRBJ2-4): NAGVMQNPRHLVRRRGQEARLRCSPMKGHSHVYWYRQLPEEGLKFMVYLQKENIIDESGMPKERFSAEFPKEGPSILRIQQVVRGDSAAYFCASSPLVRGRDIQYFGAGTRLSVL.

This chain connects TRBV2 to TRBJ1-5; D remains unclear. Trimming took off 6 bases at V and 5 bases at J, with 11 bases between the two ends. The CDR3 runs 13 residues. Germline CDR1 reads SNHLY; CDR2 reads FYNNEI. CDR3: CASRGGVYQPQHF. As DNA, the CDR3 is TGTGCCAGCAGGGGCGGAGTATATCAGCCCCAGCATTTT.

The chain has TRBV9 and TRBJ2-3, with D hard to call. Between the trimmed V and J ends, which lost 6 bases and 0 bases, there was a span of 8 bases. The CDR3 is made up of 13 amino acids. CDR1 SGDLS and CDR2 YYNGEE come from the germline V gene. The CDR3 is CASTDGSTDTQYF. The CDR3 coding sequence is TGTGCCAGCACCGACGGTAGCACAGATACGCAGTATTTT. Full variable domain (missing parts from reference TRBV9 and TRBJ2-3): DSGVTQTPKHLITATGQRVTLRCSPRSGDLSVYWYQQSLDQGLQFLIQYYNGEERAKGNILERFSAQQFPDLHSELNLSSLELGDSALYFCASTDGSTDTQYFGPGTRLTVL.

The chain links TRBV7-7 to TRBJ1-1; D may be TRBD1 (6 bases). Trimming stripped 10 bases from V and 6 bases from J, with 18 bases between. Germline lookup yields CDR1 SSHAT and CDR2 FNYEAQ (reference sequence). This CDR3 spans 13 amino acids. The CDR3 region has the DNA TGTGCCACAGGGGCCCTTCAGGGATCTGAAGCTTTCTTT. This codes for CATGALQGSEAFF.

The CDR3 DNA reads as TGTGCCAGCAGCTTAGGGTTTGGGGTCAATGAGCAGTTCTTC. Amino acids: CASSLGFGVNEQFF. The rearrangement links TRBV5-4 to TRBJ2-1, with unresolved D. Trimming pared 2 bases from V and 6 bases from J, leaving 12 bases between. The CDR3 totals 14 residues. Germline V CDR1 and CDR2: SGHNT, YYREEE (reference sequence).

V and J are TRBV29-1 and TRBJ2-1; TRBD2 is a possible D gene (6 bases). Trimming shortened V by 6 bases and J by 9 bases, and 15 bases separated the two germline ends. There are 12 residues in the CDR3. Germline-derived CDR1 and CDR2 are SQVTM and ANQGSEA. CDR3 amino acids: CSVRDVDGEQFF. CDR3 nucleotides: TGCAGCGTGCGGGACGTAGACGGTGAGCAGTTCTTC.

The rearrangement links TRBV5-4 to TRBJ1-5; 8 bases line up with TRBD1. J was trimmed by 7 bases and V by 0 bases; bases with no gene match: 0. The CDR3 runs 13 residues. Germline lookup yields CDR1 SGHNT and CDR2 YYREEE (reference sequence). CDR3 nucleotide sequence: TGTGCCAGCAGCTTGGGACAGGGGCAGCCCCAGCATTTT. Its protein is CASSLGQGQPQHF.

This clone appeared a few times. The rearrangement uses TRBV6-5 and TRBJ1-3, with a tentative D call TRBD1 (5 bases). Looked up from germline, CDR1 is MNHEY and CDR2 is SVGAGI. The CDR3 covers 13 residues. The V and J ends lost 5 bases and 0 bases respectively, with 5 bases between them. In nucleotides, the CDR3 is TGTGCCAGCAGTGGACACTCTGGAAACACCATATATTTT. Its protein is CASSGHSGNTIYF.

The chain combines TRBV4-1 with TRBJ2-3; 10 bases match TRBD2. Trimming took 1 base from V and 6 from J; bases not matched to a gene: 4. The CDR3 extends over 15 amino acids. Germline V lookup: CDR1 MGHRA, CDR2 YSYEKL. DNA of the CDR3: TGCGCCAGCAGCCAAGGGGTTAGCGGGGGGGATACGCAGTATTTT. Amino acid sequence: CASSQGVSGGDTQYF.

V usage is TRBV4-1 and J usage is TRBJ1-1; perhaps TRBD1 as D (5 bases). V was trimmed by 0 bases and J by 11 bases, leaving 13 bases between them. Germline lookup yields CDR1 MGHRA and CDR2 YSYEKL. This CDR3 contains 13 residues. Here the CDR3 DNA reads TGCGCCAGCAGCCAAGATCCTGGGGGAGAGGCTTTCTTT. It codes for CASSQDPGGEAFF.

This sequence joins TRBV6-1 and TRBJ2-7, with D perhaps TRBD2 (6 bases). Germline CDR1 is MNHNS and CDR2 is SASEGT. The V gene lost 5 bases and the J gene lost 3 bases, with 14 bases spanning the gap. The CDR3 covers 14 residues. The chain's CDR3 is CASSPTIGGYEQYF. The CDR3 nucleotides are TGTGCCAGCAGTCCGACAATCGGGGGCTACGAGCAGTACTTC.

The chain is built from TRBV7-2 and TRBJ2-7; D gene unclear. The CDR3 runs to 13 residues. The germline CDR1 and CDR2 sequences are SGHTA and FQGNSA. With 0 bases removed from V and 3 bases from J, the gap between germline ends came to 6 bases. CDR3 protein: CASSLAGLYEQYF. As DNA, the CDR3 is TGTGCCAGCAGCTTAGCGGGTCTCTACGAGCAGTACTTC.

The chain carries TRBV13 and TRBJ2-1; D perhaps matches TRBD1 (6 bases). V lost 4 bases and J lost 7, with 14 bases in between. CDR1 is PRHDT and CDR2 is FYEKMQ in the germline V gene (reference sequence). This CDR3 region has 14 residues. CDR3 residues: CASSSSYRENEQFF. CDR3 in DNA: TGTGCCAGCAGCTCATCCTACAGGGAAAATGAGCAGTTCTTC.